This T cell receptor (beta chain) was recovered during a study of early T cells in non-severe SARS-CoV-2 infection. Background on the study: Sequencing was performed on bulk RNA from unsorted whole blood, leaving chains unpaired. Notes on the study in general: VDJdb-based matching was biased toward anti-spike CD8 responses and missed private and CD4 specificities.

Researchers attached unique molecular identifiers to individual cDNA molecules. TCRdb recomputed calls from the 5' RACE reads with MiXCR, one row per CDR3 protein. The data hold 85,000 to 100,000 distinct CDR3 sequences, with approximately 9.9% observed a single time. This clonotype was found a few times. Its antigen remains unidentified. The CDR3 totals 13 residues. Germline lookup yields CDR1 DFQATT and CDR2 SNEGSKA (reference sequence). The V call is TRBV20-1, the J call TRBJ2-7; 11 bases agree with TRBD2. The source of this sequence is an adult who was a healthcare worker with PCR-confirmed SARS-CoV-2 infection or an uninfected control (not recorded which). This sample comprised whole blood, obtained at baseline. The CDR3 sequence is CSPGTSGSVEQYF. For the CDR3, the DNA is TGCAGCCCCGGGACTAGCGGTAGTGTCGAGCAGTACTTC.